This TCR beta chain comes out of a study of blood T cell repertoires in COVID-19 (dated by TCRdb to about 2020). Context from the whole study: Collaborator samples came from the United States, Italy and Spain and covered acute and convalescent phases of COVID-19. The prospective study material was composed of cDNA or gDNA derived from T cells, B-cell-depleted T cells, or PBMCs. Subjects who had been exposed to COVID-19, were actively infected with it, or had recovered from it provided the deeply sampled blood TCRbeta repertoires that made up the dataset. The repertoires were released in a freely available public database intended as a resource for research on the immune response to SARS-CoV-2. Samples came from the ongoing ImmuneRACE study (first 160 participants) plus 1,254 subjects from 6 global collaborators. Sample metadata almost always included a de-identified subject ID, COVID-19 status, age in years and sex. Where available, HLA class I and class II types were taken from metadata supplied by the sample provider and were not determined by assay-based typing. Overall study results and their limits: How much clinical and demographic metadata was included differed by source and by participant, and the metadata was provided uncurated.

TCRbeta CDR3 regions were amplified from genomic DNA by means of the immunoSEQ Assay, a bias-controlled multiplex PCR. Under the source paper's analysis protocol: The number of nucleated cells in each sample was estimated by amplification of reference gene primers within the assay. To quantify the absolute abundance of each unique TCRbeta CDR3 rearrangement, sequence reads were collapsed and filtered. Productive Simpson clonality was computed per sample as the square root of Simpson's diversity index over productive rearrangements. The table comes from immuneACCESS by way of TCRdb, which keeps in-frame sequences with V and J called. Part of the clones is missing from these tables; in studies checked, under half for an unresolved V gene and the rest for unknown reasons. V, J and clone size derive from that table, while D and trimming were established from the DNA sequence. This sample has about 290,000 clones in its table, and around 90% of those were observed once. The ten biggest clones cover less than 2% of the sample.

Comment on this clone: Its antigen target is currently unknown. No much larger clonotype is one base removed from it; base qualities were not supplied.

Enrolling through a virtual design, the prospective study's participants ranged in age from roughly 18 to 100 years and lived across 24 United States geographic areas. In the prospective study, cohorts were assigned on the basis of participant-reported clinical history obtained from a screening survey and a study questionnaire. ImmuneRACE Cohort 3 recovered participants were defined by two consecutive negative NP/OP PCR tests, healthcare professional clearance, or symptom resolution. Mobile phlebotomists in the prospective study collected whole blood, serum and a nasopharyngeal or oropharyngeal swab from every participant. Over an approximately two-month period, participants in the prospective study had the option of providing additional blood draws and questionnaires. Blood samples from the prospective study were shipped frozen or at room temperature prior to DNA extraction. CDR1 and CDR2, per the germline V gene, are MNHEY and SVGEGT. Trimming leaves V shorter by 2 bases and J shorter by 4 bases, with the junction holding 9 bases beyond the gene matches. The CDR3 has 17 amino acids, counting the end cysteine and phenylalanine. The retained sequence is limited to the CDR3, 51 bases, with the frame set at the first base.

This TCR was sampled from a woman aged 40 to 50 who had recovered from COVID-19. The V and J genes are TRBV6-2 or TRBV6-3 and TRBJ1-1, and TRBD1 aligns with 11 junction nucleotides. The source material was PBMCs or T cells enriched from blood (not recorded which). The nucleotides are TGTGCCAGCAGTTACGGACAGGGGGCGGTTCGGGGCACTGAAGCTTTCTTT. It codes for CASSYGQGAVRGTEAFF.